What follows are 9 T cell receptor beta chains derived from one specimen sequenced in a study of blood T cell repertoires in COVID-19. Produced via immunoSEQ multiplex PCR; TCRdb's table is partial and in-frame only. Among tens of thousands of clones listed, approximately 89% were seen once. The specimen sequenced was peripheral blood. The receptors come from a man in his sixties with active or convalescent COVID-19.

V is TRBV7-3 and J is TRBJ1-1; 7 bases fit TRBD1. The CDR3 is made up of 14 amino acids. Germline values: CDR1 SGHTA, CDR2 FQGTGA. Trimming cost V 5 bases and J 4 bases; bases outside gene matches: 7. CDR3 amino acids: CASSPTAGGTEAFF. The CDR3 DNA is TGTGCCAGCAGCCCAACAGCAGGGGGCACTGAAGCTTTCTTT.

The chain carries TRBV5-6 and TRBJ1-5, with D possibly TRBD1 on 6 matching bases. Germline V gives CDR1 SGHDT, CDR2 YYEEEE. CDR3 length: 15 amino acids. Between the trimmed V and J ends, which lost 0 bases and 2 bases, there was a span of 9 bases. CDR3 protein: CASSLAQGGNQPQHF. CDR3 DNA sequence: TGTGCCAGCAGCTTGGCACAGGGAGGCAATCAGCCCCAGCATTTT.

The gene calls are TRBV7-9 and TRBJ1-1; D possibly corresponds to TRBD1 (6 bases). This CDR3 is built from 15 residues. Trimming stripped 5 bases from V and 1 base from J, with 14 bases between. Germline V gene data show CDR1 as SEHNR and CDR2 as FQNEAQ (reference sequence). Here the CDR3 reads CASSPAGARNTEAFF. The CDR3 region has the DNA TGTGCCAGCAGCCCGGCGGGGGCAAGGAACACTGAAGCTTTCTTT.

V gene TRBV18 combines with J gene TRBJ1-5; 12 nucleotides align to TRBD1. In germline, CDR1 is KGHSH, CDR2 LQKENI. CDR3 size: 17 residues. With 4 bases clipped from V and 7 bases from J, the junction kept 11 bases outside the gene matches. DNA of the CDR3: TGTGCCAGCTCACAAAATACCGGGACAGGGGGCTGGCAGCCCCAGCATTTT. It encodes CASSQNTGTGGWQPQHF. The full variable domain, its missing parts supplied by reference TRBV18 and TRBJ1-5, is NAGVMQNPRHLVRRRGQEARLRCSPMKGHSHVYWYRQLPEEGLKFMVYLQKENIIDESGMPKERFSAEFPKEGPSILRIQQVVRGDSAAYFCASSQNTGTGGWQPQHFGDGTRLSIL.

CDR3 bases: TGTGCCAGCAGCTTGTGGACTAGCGGCTACCAAGAGACCCAGTACTTC. This sequence encodes CASSLWTSGYQETQYF. The chain uses TRBV5-6 and TRBJ2-5; TRBD2 aligns across 10 bases. CDR1 SGHDT and CDR2 YYEEEE come from the germline V gene. The length of the CDR3 is 16 residues. Germline trimming cut 1 base from V and 0 bases from J; bases unmatched to any gene: 3. Drawing the rest from reference TRBV5-6 and TRBJ2-5, the complete variable domain is DAGVTQSPTHLIKTRGQQVTLRCSPKSGHDTVSWYQQALGQGPQFIFQYYEEEERQRGNFPDRFSGHQFPNYSSELNVNALLLGDSALYLCASSLWTSGYQETQYFGPGTRLLVL.

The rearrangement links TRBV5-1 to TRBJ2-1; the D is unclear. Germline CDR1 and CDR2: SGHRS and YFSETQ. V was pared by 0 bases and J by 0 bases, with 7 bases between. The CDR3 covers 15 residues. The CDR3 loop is CASSLVTTSYNEQFF. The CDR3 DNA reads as TGCGCCAGCAGCTTGGTGACAACCTCCTACAATGAGCAGTTCTTC. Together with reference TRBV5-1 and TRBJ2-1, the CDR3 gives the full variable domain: KAGVTQTPRYLIKTRGQQVTLSCSPISGHRSVSWYQQTPGQGLQFLFEYFSETQRNKGNFPGRFSGRQFSNSRSEMNVSTLELGDSALYLCASSLVTTSYNEQFFGPGTRLTVL.

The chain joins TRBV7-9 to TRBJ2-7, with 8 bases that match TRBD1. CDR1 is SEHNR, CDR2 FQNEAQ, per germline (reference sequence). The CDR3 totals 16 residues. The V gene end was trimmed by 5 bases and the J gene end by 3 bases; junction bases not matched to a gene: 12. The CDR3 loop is CASSTIKGTGGYEQYF. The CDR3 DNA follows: TGTGCCAGCAGCACGATTAAAGGGACAGGAGGCTACGAGCAGTACTTC.

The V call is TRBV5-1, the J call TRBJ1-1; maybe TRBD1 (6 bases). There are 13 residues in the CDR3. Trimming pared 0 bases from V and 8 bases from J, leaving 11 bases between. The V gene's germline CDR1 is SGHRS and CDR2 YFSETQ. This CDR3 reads CASSLDQTGEAFF. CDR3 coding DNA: TGCGCCAGCAGCTTGGACCAAACAGGGGAAGCTTTCTTT.

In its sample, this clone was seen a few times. This CDR3 is CASSGVGQGASPLHF. The CDR3 DNA reads as TGCGCCAGCAGCGGGGTCGGACAGGGGGCTTCACCCCTCCACTTT. This chain joins TRBV5-1 and TRBJ1-6; 11 positions match TRBD1. Germline V gene data show CDR1 as SGHRS and CDR2 as YFSETQ. The length of the CDR3 is 15 residues. The J segment lost 9 bases and the V segment lost 4 bases, leaving 6 bases of the junction unmatched.